A selection of T cell receptor beta chains follows, all from one sample in a study of beta chain features in type 1 diabetes. The table came from immunoSEQ multiplex PCR; TCRdb's copy has only in-frame clones and leaves some out. The sample has roughly 100,000 clones, 25% to 35% seen once. The sample taken for sequencing was central memory CD4+ T cells from blood. The receptors shown here come from a woman between 18 and 30 years old with type 1 diabetes. CDR3s include the opening cysteine and the closing phenylalanine or tryptophan. A D gene is named only where the DNA matches it firmly. Part of the rows lack a size; the others show once, few, many or a class for expanded clones.

J,D,size,V,CDR3,DNA
TRBJ2-4,NA,NA,TRBV6-1,CARQGSTLAKNIQYF,TGTGCCAGGCAGGGGTCCACGTTAGCCAAAAACATTCAGTACTTC
TRBJ2-3,TRBD2,NA,TRBV7-3,CASSYSGFVDTQYF,TGTGCCAGCAGCTATAGCGGGTTCGTCGATACGCAGTATTTT
TRBJ2-2,TRBD2,NA,TRBV27,CASTWGLAGGPSTGELFF,TGTGCCAGCACCTGGGGGCTAGCGGGAGGGCCGAGCACCGGGGAGCTGTTTTTT
TRBJ2-3,TRBD2,few,TRBV4-2,CASSPGLAGGTDTQYF,TGTGCCAGCAGTCCAGGGCTAGCGGGGGGCACAGATACGCAGTATTTT
TRBJ2-2,TRBD2,few,TRBV4-1,CASSSSRFSGNGGELFF,TGCGCCAGCAGCTCATCGCGGTTTAGCGGGAATGGCGGGGAGCTGTTTTTT
TRBJ2-1,TRBD1,NA,TRBV20-1,CSASGTGKLFF,TGCAGTGCTAGCGGGACAGGAAAGCTGTTCTTC
TRBJ1-1,NA,NA,TRBV11-1,CASSLSRNTEAFF,TGTGCCAGCAGCTTGAGTCGGAACACTGAAGCTTTCTTT
TRBJ1-5,TRBD1,NA,TRBV10-2,CASRGQGSQPQHF,TGCGCCAGCAGGGGACAGGGAAGCCAGCCCCAGCATTTT
TRBJ2-1,TRBD2,few,TRBV6-6,CASTTSGRTYNEQFF,TGTGCCAGCACGACTAGCGGGAGGACGTACAATGAGCAGTTCTTC
TRBJ1-1,NA,few,TRBV6-1,CASGAQGNTEAFF,TGTGCCAGCGGGGCACAGGGGAACACTGAAGCTTTCTTT
TRBJ2-5,NA,NA,TRBV7-3,CASSPTGRLETQYF,TGTGCCAGCAGCCCGACAGGGAGGTTAGAGACCCAGTACTTC
TRBJ2-7,TRBD1,NA,TRBV30,CAWSLRDRVEQYF,TGTGCCTGGAGTCTACGGGACAGGGTCGAGCAGTACTTC
TRBJ1-2,TRBD1,NA,TRBV5-1,CASSGGTGPTFPNYGYTF,TGCGCCAGCAGCGGGGGGACAGGGCCAACGTTTCCTAACTATGGCTACACCTTC
TRBJ1-1,NA,NA,TRBV9,CASSATGGRGEQGGNTEAFF,TGTGCCAGCAGCGCAACTGGGGGACGGGGAGAGCAGGGAGGGAACACTGAAGCTTTCTTT
TRBJ2-7,TRBD2,NA,TRBV28,CASSFSGRVYEQYF,TGTGCCAGCAGTTTTAGCGGGAGGGTCTACGAGCAGTACTTC
TRBJ2-3,TRBD2,NA,TRBV5-4,CASSLEGLAGTDTQYF,TGTGCCAGCAGCTTGGAGGGACTAGCGGGCACAGATACGCAGTATTTT
TRBJ2-7,NA,NA,TRBV7-9,CASSHEGVEQYF,TGTGCCAGCTCCCACGAGGGGGTTGAGCAGTACTTC
TRBJ2-5,NA,few,TRBV7-6,CASSLAAGIQETQYF,TGTGCCAGCAGCTTAGCGGCAGGAATCCAAGAGACCCAGTACTTC
TRBJ2-2,TRBD1,NA,TRBV19,CASSLGGRYTGELFF,TGTGCCAGTAGTTTAGGGGGCCGGTACACCGGGGAGCTGTTTTTT
TRBJ2-6,TRBD2,NA,TRBV11-3,CASSFGMVAGGGANVLTF,TGTGCCAGCAGCTTTGGTATGGTAGCGGGAGGTGGGGCCAACGTCCTGACTTTC
TRBJ2-1,TRBD2,NA,TRBV14,CASSHRLAGKYNEQFF,TGTGCCAGCAGCCACAGGCTAGCGGGCAAATACAATGAGCAGTTCTTC
TRBJ2-3,TRBD2,NA,TRBV19,CASSTGLAGGTDTQYF,TGTGCCAGTAGTACGGGACTAGCGGGAGGCACAGATACGCAGTATTTT
TRBJ2-1,TRBD2,many,TRBV6-6,CASSASSGMYNEQFF,TGTGCCAGCAGTGCTTCTAGCGGGATGTACAATGAGCAGTTCTTC
TRBJ2-1,TRBD1,NA,TRBV5-1,CTSSLEPTGTGPDEQFF,TGCACCAGCAGCTTGGAACCTACGGGGACAGGGCCCGATGAGCAGTTCTTC
TRBJ1-3,TRBD1,NA,TRBV10-3,CAARQGLSGNTIYF,TGTGCCGCACGACAGGGCCTCTCTGGAAACACCATATATTTT
TRBJ2-4,TRBD1,NA,TRBV28,CASSLQGAQGIGNIQYF,TGTGCCAGCAGTTTACAGGGGGCGCAGGGAATAGGAAACATTCAGTACTTC
TRBJ2-5,TRBD2,few,TRBV10-3,CATKLAGEETQYF,TGTGCCACCAAACTAGCGGGGGAAGAGACCCAGTACTTC
TRBJ2-7,NA,NA,TRBV7-2,CASSLIGYEQYF,TGTGCCAGCAGCTTAATCGGCTACGAGCAGTACTTC
TRBJ2-7,TRBD2,NA,TRBV5-1,CASSLTAGGPGVEQYF,TGCGCCAGCAGCTTGACGGCGGGAGGCCCGGGGGTAGAGCAGTACTTC
TRBJ2-1,NA,NA,TRBV5-4,CASSLAGGSFQNEQFF,TGTGCCAGCAGCTTGGCGGGGGGCTCGTTCCAAAATGAGCAGTTCTTC
TRBJ2-1,TRBD2,NA,TRBV19,CATIGTSLSNEQFF,TGTGCCACTATCGGGACTAGCTTGTCGAATGAGCAGTTCTTC
TRBJ2-3,TRBD2,NA,TRBV28,CASSSIGTRTDTQYF,TGTGCCAGCAGCTCCATAGGGACTAGGACAGATACGCAGTATTTT
TRBJ1-3,NA,NA,TRBV29-1,CSAGEYSGNTIYF,TGCAGCGCGGGTGAATACTCTGGAAACACCATATATTTT
TRBJ2-3,TRBD2,NA,TRBV7-2,CASSPPSGKYTQYF,TGTGCCAGCAGCCCCCCTAGCGGGAAATATACGCAGTATTTT
TRBJ2-3,NA,NA,TRBV7-2,CASSPGTPDTQYF,TGTGCCAGCAGCCCCGGGACTCCGGATACGCAGTATTTT
TRBJ2-1,NA,NA,TRBV4-2,CASSQDQGGPNAEQFF,TGTGCCAGCAGCCAAGATCAGGGGGGACCCAATGCCGAGCAGTTCTTC
TRBJ2-3,TRBD1,NA,TRBV7-3,CASSLTTGATTDTQYF,TGTGCCAGCAGCTTAACGACAGGGGCGACCACAGATACGCAGTATTTT
TRBJ2-1,TRBD1,few,TRBV2,CASSRDRPPLPNNEQFF,TGTGCCAGTTCCCGGGACAGGCCACCTTTACCGAACAATGAGCAGTTCTTC
TRBJ2-3,TRBD2,few,TRBV6-5,CASSYSGLADADTQYF,TGTGCCAGCAGTTACTCGGGACTAGCGGACGCAGATACGCAGTATTTT
TRBJ2-7,TRBD1,NA,TRBV7-2,CASSLARTGTYEQYF,TGTGCCAGCAGCTTAGCTCGGACAGGGACCTACGAGCAGTACTTC